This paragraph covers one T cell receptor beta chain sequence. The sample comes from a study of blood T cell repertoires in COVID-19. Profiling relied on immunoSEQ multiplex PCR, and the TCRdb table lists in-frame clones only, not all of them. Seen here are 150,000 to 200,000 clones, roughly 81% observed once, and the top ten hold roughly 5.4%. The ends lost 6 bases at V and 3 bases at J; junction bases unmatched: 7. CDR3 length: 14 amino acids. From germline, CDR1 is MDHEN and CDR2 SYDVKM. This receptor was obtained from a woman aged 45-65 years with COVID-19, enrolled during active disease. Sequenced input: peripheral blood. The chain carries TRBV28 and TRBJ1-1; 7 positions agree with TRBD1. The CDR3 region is CASSPGTAYTEAFF. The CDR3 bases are TGTGCCAGCAGCCCCGGGACAGCATACACTGAAGCTTTCTTT.